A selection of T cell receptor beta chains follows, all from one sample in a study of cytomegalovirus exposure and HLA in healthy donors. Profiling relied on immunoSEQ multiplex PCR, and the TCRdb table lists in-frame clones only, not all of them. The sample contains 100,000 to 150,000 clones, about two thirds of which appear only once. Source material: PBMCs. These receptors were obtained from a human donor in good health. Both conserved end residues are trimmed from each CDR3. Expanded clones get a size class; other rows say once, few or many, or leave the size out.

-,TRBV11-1,ASSLVGQRENGYT
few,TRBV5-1,ASSPGLTYNEQF
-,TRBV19,ASSIDGSGTANTGELF
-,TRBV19,ASSIAGPASYNEQF
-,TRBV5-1,ASSLAAGGPQETQY
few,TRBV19,ASSIEGLAGEQF
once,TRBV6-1,ASSKGQGWDEQY
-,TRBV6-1,ASSESPRGHSPLH
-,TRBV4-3,ASSPSGLGDYGYT
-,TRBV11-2,ASSPSDRGPGELF
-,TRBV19,ASRPSGSRGDTQY
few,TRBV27,ASSPRSGTGGGYT
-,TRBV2,ASSTSHRRDNYGYT
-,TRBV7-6,ASRRGQGALSGEQF
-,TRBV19,ASAAEDRGRRRNQPQH
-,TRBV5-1,ASSLWGDEQY
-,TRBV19,ASTLLRGTLPQPQH
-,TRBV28,ASRTRGRPGQPQH
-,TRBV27,ASSLSGQGSFQPQH
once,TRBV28,ASRSSGTQY
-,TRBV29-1,SVRDRGHSYEQY
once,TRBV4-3,ASSQTDRSRYGYT
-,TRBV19,ASSYGGDQPQH
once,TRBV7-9,ASSLAGTGREQY
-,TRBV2,ASNPSGFNSPLH
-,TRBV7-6,ASSETAGSSYNEQF
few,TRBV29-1,SVDASGVYNEQF
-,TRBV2,VSNSRQSNQPQH
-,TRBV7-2,ASSLDYNQPQH
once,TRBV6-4,ASSDSGDGTEAF
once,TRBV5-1,ASSLRDSSTGELF
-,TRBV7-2,ASSLPGETQY
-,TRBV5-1,ASSLAERTGYEKLF
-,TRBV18,ASSPRTGGGYT
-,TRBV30,AGTATNEKLF
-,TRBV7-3,ASSPGRQETQY
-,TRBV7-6,ASSLGTGGKNGYT
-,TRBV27,ASSQAGQRGYEQY
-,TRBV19,ATRSGGYT
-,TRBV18,ASSRIPGAIGTQY
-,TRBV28,ASSLEGVHNEKLF
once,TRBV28,ASSARTGGIL
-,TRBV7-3,ASSPTGTSGREATQY
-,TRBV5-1,ASRRLSGLRADTQY
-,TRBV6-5,ASSYQQGRIFYEQY
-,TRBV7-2,ASSLGTGGGSYQPQH
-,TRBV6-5,ASSYTGGAYEQY
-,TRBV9,ASSVAWTGGQETQY
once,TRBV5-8,ASSSGAGRLEQF
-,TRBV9,ASSPGTSGYEQY
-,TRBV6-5,ASSFLQGRNTEAF
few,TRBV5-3,ASSSGTGELF